This T cell receptor beta chain comes out of a study of blood T cell repertoires in COVID-19. The wider study: The origin of the acute and convalescent COVID-19 samples was the United States, Italy and Spain. PBMCs, B-cell-depleted T cells, or T cells were the source of the cDNA or gDNA that made up the material.

Trimming pared 1 base from V and 4 bases from J, leaving 13 bases between. The CDR3 spans 16 residues. Germline CDR1 and CDR2: SEHNR and FQNEAQ (reference sequence). Original data processing: Estimation of nucleated cell counts was performed using reference gene primer amplification. Sequencing was performed with immunoSEQ multiplex PCR; in TCRdb, only in-frame clones are kept and a portion is missing. That table supplies the V and J calls and clone size; D and trimming were determined from the DNA. The sample records about 200,000 clones, roughly 80% being singletons. The sequenced sample consisted of peripheral blood. The V and J genes are TRBV7-9 and TRBJ1-4, with TRBD1 as a possible D gene (6 bases). The source of this sequence is a man over 45 who had recovered from COVID-19. The CDR3 here is CASSLVSGHLNEKLFF. CDR3 nucleotides: TGTGCCAGCAGCTTAGTTTCGGGACACCTTAATGAAAAACTGTTTTTT. Full variable domain (rest looked up from reference TRBV7-9 and TRBJ1-4): DTGVSQNPRHKITKRGQNVTFRCDPISEHNRLYWYRQTLGQGPEFLTYFQNEAQLEKSRLLSDRFSAERPKGSFSTLEIQRTEQGDSAMYLCASSLVSGHLNEKLFFGSGTQLSVL.